The 27 T cell receptor beta chains below come from one sample, sequenced in a study of beta chain features in type 1 diabetes. Expressed TCRB transcripts were sequenced because the isolated RNA had all been reverse transcribed beforehand. Sequencing used immunoSEQ multiplex PCR; TCRdb keeps in-frame clones, though not all of them. The repertoire holds 850,000 to 900,000 clones, with roughly a sixth as singletons. The sample taken for sequencing was naive CD4+ T cells from blood. The receptors were sampled from a woman younger than 30 in good health.

This clone was detected only a few times. The J gene is TRBJ2-3, the V gene TRBV7-9; 8 nucleotides agree with TRBD2. CDR1 is SEHNR, CDR2 FQNEAQ, per germline (reference sequence). The ends lost 3 bases at V and 0 bases at J; junction bases unmatched: 11. This CDR3 region has 18 residues. CDR3 loop: CASSLAFGLAGSTDTQYF. CDR3 nucleotide sequence: TGTGCCAGCAGCTTGGCTTTCGGGCTAGCGGGTAGCACAGATACGCAGTATTTT.

The chain couples TRBV18 to TRBJ1-4; possible D gene TRBD1, 5 bases. From germline, CDR1 is KGHSH and CDR2 LQKENI. The CDR3 extends over 13 amino acids. The V end lost 2 bases, the J end lost 8 bases, and 9 bases lay between the germline ends. The CDR3 DNA reads as TGTGCCAGCTCACCAGGTGACAGAGAAAAACTGTTTTTT. Protein product: CASSPGDREKLFF. Full variable domain (remainder filled in from reference TRBV18 and TRBJ1-4): NAGVMQNPRHLVRRRGQEARLRCSPMKGHSHVYWYRQLPEEGLKFMVYLQKENIIDESGMPKERFSAEFPKEGPSILRIQQVVRGDSAAYFCASSPGDREKLFFGSGTQLSVL.

This chain uses TRBV29-1 with TRBJ1-1; 7 bases align to TRBD1. The germline gives CDR1 SQVTM, CDR2 ANQGSEA. With V trimmed by 6 bases and J by 1 base, 5 bases remained unmatched. The CDR3 totals 13 residues. The CDR3 region has the DNA TGCAGCGTATCGGGACAGCAGAACACTGAAGCTTTCTTT. This gives the protein CSVSGQQNTEAFF.

Comment on this clone: The sample contains more than one DNA sequence encoding this CDR3. The gene calls are TRBV19 and TRBJ2-2; unclear D gene. V dropped 3 bases and J dropped 0 bases, with 5 bases sitting between them. The CDR3 spans 14 residues. Germline CDR1 is LNHDA and CDR2 is SQIVND (reference sequence). CDR3 sequence: CASSIGPNTGELFF. As DNA, the CDR3 is TGTGCCAGTAGTATTGGACCGAACACCGGGGAGCTGTTTTTT.

This clone was detected only a few times. The CDR3 reads CASSRQGPGTGELFF. Here the CDR3 DNA reads TGTGCCAGCAGCCGACAGGGTCCGGGCACCGGGGAGCTGTTTTTT. The gene calls are TRBV6-5 and TRBJ2-2; 7 nucleotides match TRBD1. Germline lookup yields CDR1 MNHEY and CDR2 SVGAGI. The CDR3 sequence is 15 residues long. Unmatched junction bases numbered 8, after V lost 6 bases and J lost 4 bases.

In DNA, the CDR3 is TGCAGCGTTGATGTAGCGGGAGGTAGCACAGATACGCAGTATTTT. Amino acids: CSVDVAGGSTDTQYF. The gene calls are TRBV29-1 and TRBJ2-3; 10 nucleotides line up with TRBD2. Germline trimming cut 3 bases from V and 0 bases from J; bases unmatched to any gene: 3. The CDR3 contains 15 residues. Germline V gene lookup returns CDR1 SQVTM and CDR2 ANQGSEA.

This clone was seen more than once but under ten times. The rearrangement uses TRBV5-6 and TRBJ2-7, with TRBD2 matching 7 bases. V shed 3 bases, J shed 3 bases, and the junction held 9 bases outside the gene matches. This CDR3 is built from 15 residues. The germline V gene has CDR1 SGHDT and CDR2 YYEEEE. CDR3 sequence reads: CASSWGAGVGYEQYF. CDR3 sequence (DNA): TGTGCCAGCAGCTGGGGCGCGGGAGTAGGCTACGAGCAGTACTTC.

This clone was recorded a few times. The chain has TRBV27 and TRBJ1-2; 9 nucleotides agree with TRBD1. This CDR3 is 15 amino acids long. The germline V gene has CDR1 MNHEY and CDR2 SMNVEV (reference sequence). J gave up 2 bases and V 6 bases, and 7 bases lay outside the gene matches. This chain's CDR3 is CASSHSTGGNYGYTF. The CDR3 bases are TGTGCCAGCAGCCACTCGACAGGGGGGAACTATGGCTACACCTTC.

This clone appeared a few times. The chain links TRBV6-5 to TRBJ2-2, with D tentatively TRBD1 or TRBD2 (5 bases each). V dropped 7 bases and J dropped 0 bases, with 12 bases sitting between them. Germline V gives CDR1 MNHEY, CDR2 SVGAGI. CDR3 length equals 15 residues. The CDR3 region has the DNA TGTGCCAGCACCCGGGTGGGGGCGAACACCGGGGAGCTGTTTTTT. Protein product: CASTRVGANTGELFF.

The table lists this clone with a few counts. The chain combines TRBV15 with TRBJ1-4, with D maybe TRBD1 (5 bases). The CDR3 covers 14 residues. Trimming removed 9 bases from V and 8 bases from J, with 19 bases in between. Per the germline V gene, CDR1 is LNHNV and CDR2 is YYDKDF (reference sequence). The CDR3 DNA follows: TGTGCCACAAATACAGGCGAAGCCAACGAAAAACTGTTTTTT. Encoded protein: CATNTGEANEKLFF.

This clone was counted between two and nine times. The J gene is TRBJ2-5, the V gene TRBV23-1, with TRBD1 matching over 8 bases. The better agreement between TRBJ2-7 and the DNA end casts doubt on the J call. TRBV23-1 falls under the ORF class, with uncertain function. The CDR3 is 15 residues long. CDR3 sequence: CASTLTGQGSYEQYF. CDR3 nucleotides: TGCGCCAGCACTCTAACCGGACAGGGATCCTACGAGCAGTACTTC.

The J gene is TRBJ2-2, the V gene TRBV19; D may be TRBD2 (6 bases). Deletions cut 3 bases from V and 4 bases from J, with 12 bases between. The CDR3 consists of 15 residues. CDR1 and CDR2 from the germline V gene are LNHDA and SQIVND (reference sequence). The CDR3 coding sequence is TGTGCCAGTAGTATGGGTGGGCGGGGCACCGGGGAGCTGTTTTTT. Protein sequence: CASSMGGRGTGELFF. Full variable domain (outside the CDR3, taken from reference TRBV19 and TRBJ2-2): DGGITQSPKYLFRKEGQNVTLSCEQNLNHDAMYWYRQDPGQGLRLIYYSQIVNDFQKGDIAEGYSVSREKKESFPLTVTSAQKNPTAFYLCASSMGGRGTGELFFGEGSRLTVL.

The chain combines TRBV6-5 with TRBJ1-4; tentative D call: TRBD1 (5 bases). V lost 5 bases and J lost 5, with 9 bases in between. CDR1 MNHEY and CDR2 SVGAGI come from the germline V gene. CDR3 length: 13 amino acids. The CDR3 DNA is TGTGCCAGCAGTGGGGAGGGGAATGAAAAACTGTTTTTT. Translated: CASSGEGNEKLFF.

The J gene is TRBJ2-5, the V gene TRBV7-9, with 7 bases that match TRBD1. The CDR3 spans 14 residues. V trimming: 0 bases; J trimming: 4 bases; junction bases outside the gene matches: 2. Germline loops: CDR1 SEHNR, CDR2 FQNEAQ (reference sequence). CDR3 region: CASSLAGTVETQYF. The CDR3 nucleotides read TGTGCCAGCAGCTTAGCGGGGACAGTAGAGACCCAGTACTTC.

This clone showed up just a few times. One end of the junction does not line up with germline, which may come from a read error. This chain joins TRBV7-7 and TRBJ2-2; D remains unclear. Germline loops: CDR1 SSHAT, CDR2 FNYEAQ (reference sequence). The CDR3 covers 13 residues. In DNA form, the CDR3 reads TGTGCTAGCAGCTTTGACGGCACCGGGGAGCTGTTTTTT. This gives the protein CASSFDGTGELFF.

This clone was counted between two and nine times. The gene calls are TRBV18 and TRBJ1-1, with D tentatively TRBD1 (5 bases). V lost 2 bases to trimming and J lost 0 bases, with 19 bases between them. The length of the CDR3 is 18 residues. Germline V lookup: CDR1 KGHSH, CDR2 LQKENI. This CDR3 reads CASSPRTSREILNTEAFF. In nucleotides, the CDR3 is TGTGCCAGCTCACCAAGAACGTCCAGGGAAATCTTGAACACTGAAGCTTTCTTT.

The CDR3 nucleotides are TGTGCCACCAGCAAGACAGGGGGAGGTGGCTACACCTTC. Encoded protein: CATSKTGGGGYTF. The chain joins TRBV15 to TRBJ1-2; 9 positions match TRBD1. The ends lost 4 bases at V and 7 bases at J; junction bases unmatched: 4. CDR3 length equals 13 residues. Looked up from germline, CDR1 is LNHNV and CDR2 is YYDKDF (reference sequence).

As for this clone: This could be a read error, since a much larger clone is one nucleotide away. The chain is built from TRBV11-3 and TRBJ2-3; no clear D gene. Between the trimmed V and J ends, which lost 2 bases and 1 base, there was a span of 4 bases. Per the germline V gene, CDR1 is SGHNT and CDR2 is YENEEA. The CDR3 spans 13 residues. In DNA, the CDR3 is TGTGCCAGCAGCTTAACTGGCACAGATACGCAGTATTTT. This gives the protein CASSLTGTDTQYF.

The J gene is TRBJ2-1, the V gene TRBV28; TRBD1 is a possible D gene (6 bases). Germline CDR1 and CDR2: MDHEN and SYDVKM. Trimming took 3 bases from V and 8 from J, leaving 17 bases between them. The CDR3 is made up of 15 amino acids. CDR3 nucleotide sequence: TGTGCCAGCAGTTTTGGGGGCTCAGTACTGTATGAGCAGTTCTTC. As protein: CASSFGGSVLYEQFF. Full variable domain (remainder filled in from reference TRBV28 and TRBJ2-1): DVKVTQSSRYLVKRTGEKVFLECVQDMDHENMFWYRQDPGLGLRLIYFSYDVKMKEKGDIPEGYSVSREKKERFSLILESASTNQTSMYLCASSFGGSVLYEQFFGPGTRLTVL.

In regard to this clone: Given the absence of the conserved phenylalanine or tryptophan at the CDR3 end, a read error is likely. Because the CDR3's place on the DNA is in doubt, the DNA is left out and the CDR3 is given as listed by TCRdb. CDR3 sequence: CASSPEPGSGAG. The J gene is TRBJ1-4, the V gene TRBV5-1. The germline V gene has CDR1 SGHRS and CDR2 YFSETQ. Counting both end residues, the CDR3 totals 12 amino acids.

As for this clone: Other DNA sequences within the sample encode an identical CDR3. The chain links TRBV9 to TRBJ2-6, with a possible D match to TRBD2 (5 bases). From germline, CDR1 is SGDLS and CDR2 YYNGEE. This CDR3 has 15 residues. Trimming pared 0 bases from V and 4 bases from J, leaving 8 bases between. CDR3 loop: CASSVAGSGANVLTF. CDR3 in DNA: TGTGCCAGCAGCGTAGCGGGATCCGGGGCCAACGTCCTGACTTTC.

The rearrangement uses TRBV5-1 and TRBJ2-5; D is uncertain. CDR1 is SGHRS, CDR2 YFSETQ, per germline. V lost 0 bases and J 2 bases, leaving 11 bases between the germline ends. The CDR3 loop spans 15 amino acids. The CDR3 loop is CASSLASRPQETQYF. The CDR3 DNA sequence: TGCGCCAGCAGCTTGGCGTCGAGGCCACAAGAGACCCAGTACTTC.

This chain connects TRBV1 to TRBJ2-3; the DNA was not compared with TRBD1, the D call given in the table. TRBV1 is a recognized pseudogene. The CDR3 consists of 16 residues. The CDR3 DNA reads TGCACCAGCAGCCAAGCAACAGGGGGAAAAGACGGTACGCAGTATTTT. Protein product: CTSSQATGGKDGTQYF.

This clone appeared a few times. The rearrangement uses TRBV5-1 and TRBJ2-1; D not certain. The CDR3 contains 15 residues. Trimming stripped 1 base from V and 7 bases from J, with 15 bases between. CDR1 is SGHRS and CDR2 is YFSETQ in the germline V gene. In nucleotides, the CDR3 is TGCGCCAGCAGCTTGTCCGGCGCCATGGGGAATGAGCAGTTCTTC. Amino acids: CASSLSGAMGNEQFF.

This chain joins TRBV4-2 and TRBJ2-2; 9 positions agree with TRBD1. Germline V gene sequence: CDR1 LGHNA, CDR2 YNFKEQ. V shed 5 bases and J 3 bases; nucleotides not matched to a gene: 7. The CDR3 has 16 amino acids. The CDR3 bases are TGTGCCAGCAGCTCTAGACAGGGGGGATACACCGGGGAGCTGTTTTTT. Translating it yields CASSSRQGGYTGELFF.

This clone appeared a few times. Other DNA sequences within the sample encode an identical CDR3. The J gene is TRBJ2-1, the V gene TRBV10-3; 11 bases match TRBD2. The V gene end was trimmed by 4 bases and the J gene end by 7 bases; junction bases not matched to a gene: 0. This CDR3 spans 13 amino acids. Germline lookup yields CDR1 ENHRY and CDR2 SYGVKD. The CDR3 sequence: CAISGLAGNEQFF. The CDR3 nucleotides are TGTGCCATCAGTGGACTAGCGGGGAATGAGCAGTTCTTC.

This clone was observed a few times. The chain recombines TRBV4-2 with TRBJ2-6; a possible D gene is TRBD1 (5 bases). The CDR3 has 15 residues. Trimming stripped 4 bases from V and 2 bases from J, with 9 bases between. Germline CDR1 and CDR2: LGHNA and YNFKEQ. The chain's CDR3 is CASSPRQTGANVLTF. CDR3 DNA: TGTGCCAGCAGCCCTCGACAGACTGGGGCCAACGTCCTGACTTTC.